The rows below give T cell receptor beta chains drawn from one sample of a study of cytomegalovirus exposure and HLA in healthy donors. This table comes from immunoSEQ multiplex PCR, and its TCRdb copy is limited to in-frame clones, with some not included. This table has 100,000 to 150,000 clones, around nine tenths appearing once. Sample: PBMCs. The origin of the receptors is a woman aged 18-29 years in good health and CMV-seronegative. Both conserved end residues are part of each CDR3. D genes are given only for firm matches. For some rows the clone size is stated as once, few or many, or as a class when expanded; others skip it.

TRBV4-1	.	TRBJ1-2	.	TGCGCCAGCAGCCAAGGAGCCCTCAGAGGGAATGGCTACACCTTC	CASSQGALRGNGYTF
TRBV11-3	TRBD2	TRBJ2-5	.	TGTGCCAGCAGCTTAGGGCGGGGGCAAGAGACCCAGTACTTC	CASSLGRGQETQYF
TRBV9	.	TRBJ1-1	.	TGTGCCAGCAGCGTAGCCCAGAACACTGAAGCTTTCTTT	CASSVAQNTEAFF
TRBV6-5	TRBD1	TRBJ2-1	once	TGTGCCAGCAGTTTGGGACAGGGGGCGGGTGAGCAGTTCTTC	CASSLGQGAGEQFF
TRBV5-4	TRBD1	TRBJ1-2	.	TGTGCCAGCAGCCGGGACAGCAACTACTATGGCTACACCTTC	CASSRDSNYYGYTF
TRBV6-5	TRBD1	TRBJ2-5	.	TGTGCCAGCAGTCGAGAAGGACAGGGCCAAGAGACCCAGTACTTC	CASSREGQGQETQYF
TRBV7-8	.	TRBJ2-3	.	TGTGCCAGCAGCTTAGAACAAGCGGACACAGATACGCAGTATTTT	CASSLEQADTDTQYF
TRBV6-1	TRBD2	TRBJ2-7	.	TGTGCCAGCAGTGAACTAGCGGGAGGTAGCGAGCAGTACTTC	CASSELAGGSEQYF
TRBV5-1	TRBD2	TRBJ2-1	.	TGCGCCAGCACCCCCGGGGGTGGACTAGTCACTGAGCAGTTCTTC	CASTPGGGLVTEQFF
TRBV6-5	.	TRBJ2-7	.	TGTGCCAGCAGTTACACAACAGGGGGGGCTGAGCAGTACTTC	CASSYTTGGAEQYF
TRBV7-2	.	TRBJ2-2	few	TGTGCCAGCAGCTTAGCGGGCGGGAGTAAGGGGGCCGGGGAGCTGTTTTTT	CASSLAGGSKGAGELFF
TRBV30	.	TRBJ1-1	.	TGTGCCTGGAGTCCGGACTTGGGAGCTTTCTTT	CAWSPDLGAFF
TRBV9	TRBD2	TRBJ2-1	.	TGTGCCAGCAGCGCCCGTCGCCGGGAGGGGGGAAGGAGAGAGCAGTTCTTC	CASSARRREGGRREQFF
TRBV7-2	TRBD2	TRBJ2-7	.	TGTGCCAGCAGCCTAGGACTAGCGGGAGTCTATTCCTACGAGCAGTACTTC	CASSLGLAGVYSYEQYF
TRBV7-3	.	TRBJ2-2	.	TGTGCCAGCAGCTTACAGGGGCTGCCTGGCACCGGGGAGCTGTTTTTT	CASSLQGLPGTGELFF
TRBV5-1	.	TRBJ1-3	.	TGCGCCAGCAGCATACAGGGCCTCTCTGGAAACACCATATATTTT	CASSIQGLSGNTIYF
TRBV10-1	TRBD1	TRBJ2-3	.	TGCGCCAGCAGTGACGGACAGGGCACAGATACGCAGTATTTT	CASSDGQGTDTQYF
TRBV13	.	TRBJ2-2	.	TGTGCCAGCAGCTTCCAGGGTGTGAACACCGGGGAGCTGTTTTTT	CASSFQGVNTGELFF
TRBV7-6	.	TRBJ2-2	.	TGTGCCAGCAGCTTAGAGGCGGGCGGGGAGCTGTTTTTT	CASSLEAGGELFF
TRBV10-1	.	TRBJ2-5	few	TGCGCCAGCAGTAGCGGCCAAGAGACCCAGTACTTC	CASSSGQETQYF
TRBV9	TRBD2	TRBJ2-1	once	TGTGCCAGCAGCGTCGGGACTACGGGATACAATGAGCAGTTCTTC	CASSVGTTGYNEQFF
TRBV5-5	.	TRBJ1-5	once	TGTGCCAGCAGCCCCGAACTTGTCAGGGCTCAGCCCCAGCATTTT	CASSPELVRAQPQHF
TRBV18	TRBD2	TRBJ2-2	.	TGTGCCAGCACGCTACTAGCGGGAGAATCCACCGGGGAGCTGTTTTTT	CASTLLAGESTGELFF
TRBV5-4	TRBD2	TRBJ2-3	.	TGTGCCAGCAGCTTGGTTCTAGCGGGGGTCAGAGATACGCAGTATTTT	CASSLVLAGVRDTQYF
TRBV30	TRBD2	TRBJ2-5	.	TGTGCTCTCGGACTAGCGGAGACCCAGTACTTC	CALGLAETQYF
TRBV9	TRBD2	TRBJ2-2	once	TGTGCCAGCAGCGCCGAAGGACTAGCGGACGGGGAGCTGTTTTTT	CASSAEGLADGELFF
TRBV9	.	TRBJ1-2	.	TGTGCCAGCAGCGTAGTGGCTAGGGGCAACTATGGCTACACCTTC	CASSVVARGNYGYTF
TRBV11-2	.	TRBJ2-5	.	TGTGCCAGCAGCTTGGGGGCGCTTAGTTTCGAGGAGACCCAGTACTTC	CASSLGALSFEETQYF
TRBV28	.	TRBJ2-1	.	TGTGCCAGCAGTCCGCTGACAGCCTCTCCTAATGAGCAGTTCTTC	CASSPLTASPNEQFF
TRBV5-6	.	TRBJ2-5	.	TGTGCCAGCAGCTTCGGGGCGGGGGCAGAGACCCAGTACTTC	CASSFGAGAETQYF
TRBV5-1	TRBD2	TRBJ2-1	.	TGCGCCAGCAGCTTGCCCGGGACTAGCGGGAGTGGCAATGAGCAGTTCTTC	CASSLPGTSGSGNEQFF
TRBV6-5	TRBD2	TRBJ2-1	.	TGTGCCAGCAGTTACTCTACTAGCGGGTTTTACAATGAGCAGTTCTTC	CASSYSTSGFYNEQFF
TRBV9	.	TRBJ1-2	once	TGTGCCAGCACTTCAAATGGGCCCTATGGCTACACCTTC	CASTSNGPYGYTF
TRBV28	.	TRBJ2-7	.	TGTGCCAGCAGTTTATCCGGGTACGAGCAGTACTTC	CASSLSGYEQYF
TRBV7-9	TRBD2	TRBJ2-7	.	TGTGCCAGCACCCCTGACCCTACTAGCGGAGATAAGTACGAGCAGTACTTC	CASTPDPTSGDKYEQYF
TRBV7-8	TRBD2	TRBJ2-1	.	TGTGCCAGCAGCTTAACCCGACTAGCGGGAGCCGCTGAGCAGTTCTTC	CASSLTRLAGAAEQFF
TRBV27	TRBD1	TRBJ2-7	.	TGTGCCAGCAGCCCGGGACAGCTTTCCTACGAGCAGTACTTC	CASSPGQLSYEQYF
TRBV28	.	TRBJ1-1	.	TGTGCCACCCAAAGTTGGGTCGGCGGGGGCACTGAAGCTTTCTTT	CATQSWVGGGTEAFF
TRBV6-1	.	TRBJ2-1	.	TGTGCCAGCAGCCTAGGCGGGCGGCGGTATGAGCAGTTCTTC	CASSLGGRRYEQFF
TRBV19	.	TRBJ2-7	.	TGTGCCAGTAGTATAGACGGGAACTCCTACGAGCAGTACTTC	CASSIDGNSYEQYF
TRBV10-2	TRBD2	TRBJ2-1	.	TGCGCCAGCAGAGCGGGAGGCGAGCAGTTCTTC	CASRAGGEQFF
TRBV11-3	TRBD2	TRBJ2-2	.	TGTGCCAGCAGCTCAAATAGCGGGATGAACACCGGGGAGCTGTTTTTT	CASSSNSGMNTGELFF
TRBV7-6	.	TRBJ2-1	.	TGTGCCAGCAGTACAGACCCGGACAGTTACAATGAGCAGTTCTTC	CASSTDPDSYNEQFF
TRBV30	.	TRBJ1-1	.	TGTGCCTGGAGTGTACCCGGGGAACTCACTGAAGCTTTCTTT	CAWSVPGELTEAFF
TRBV23-1	.	TRBJ2-3	.	TGCGCCAGCAGCCAGGGCCAGTCCACAGATACGCAGTATTTT	CASSQGQSTDTQYF
TRBV11-3	TRBD1	TRBJ1-4	.	TGTGCCAGCAGCTCCGACAGGGGCGGGGAAAAACTGTTTTTT	CASSSDRGGEKLFF
TRBV7-9	.	TRBJ2-1	.	TGTGCCAGCAGCTTAGAGCTCCCACGGTACAATGAGCAGTTCTTC	CASSLELPRYNEQFF